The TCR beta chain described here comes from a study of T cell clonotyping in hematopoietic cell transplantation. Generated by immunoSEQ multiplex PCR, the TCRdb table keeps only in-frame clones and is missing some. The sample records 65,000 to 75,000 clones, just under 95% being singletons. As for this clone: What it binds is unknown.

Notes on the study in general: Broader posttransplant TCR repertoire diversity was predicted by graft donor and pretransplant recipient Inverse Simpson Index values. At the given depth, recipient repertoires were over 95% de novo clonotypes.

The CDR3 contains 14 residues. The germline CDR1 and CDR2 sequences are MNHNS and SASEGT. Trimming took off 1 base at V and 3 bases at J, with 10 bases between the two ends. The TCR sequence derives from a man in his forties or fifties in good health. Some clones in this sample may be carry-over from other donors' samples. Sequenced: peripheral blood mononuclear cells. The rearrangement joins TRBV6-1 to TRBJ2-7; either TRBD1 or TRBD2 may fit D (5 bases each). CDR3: CASSEGGTLYEQYF. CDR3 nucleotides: TGTGCCAGCAGTGAAGGGGGGACCCTCTACGAGCAGTACTTC.